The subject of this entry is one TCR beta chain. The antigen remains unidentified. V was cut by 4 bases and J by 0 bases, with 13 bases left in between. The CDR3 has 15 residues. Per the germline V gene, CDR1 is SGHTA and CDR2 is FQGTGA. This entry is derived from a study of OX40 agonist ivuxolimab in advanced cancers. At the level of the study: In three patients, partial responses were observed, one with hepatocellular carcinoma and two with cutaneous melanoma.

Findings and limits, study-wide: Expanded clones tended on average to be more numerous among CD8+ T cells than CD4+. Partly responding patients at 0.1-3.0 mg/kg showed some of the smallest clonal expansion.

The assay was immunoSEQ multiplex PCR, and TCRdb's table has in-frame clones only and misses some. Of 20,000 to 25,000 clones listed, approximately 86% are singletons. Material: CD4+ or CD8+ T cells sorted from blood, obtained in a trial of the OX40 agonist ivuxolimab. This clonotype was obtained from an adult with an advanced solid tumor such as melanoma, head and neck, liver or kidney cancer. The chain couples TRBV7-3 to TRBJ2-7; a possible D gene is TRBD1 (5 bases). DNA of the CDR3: TGTGCCAGCAGCTACAGGACGGTGAGCTCCTACGAGCAGTACTTC. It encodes CASSYRTVSSYEQYF.